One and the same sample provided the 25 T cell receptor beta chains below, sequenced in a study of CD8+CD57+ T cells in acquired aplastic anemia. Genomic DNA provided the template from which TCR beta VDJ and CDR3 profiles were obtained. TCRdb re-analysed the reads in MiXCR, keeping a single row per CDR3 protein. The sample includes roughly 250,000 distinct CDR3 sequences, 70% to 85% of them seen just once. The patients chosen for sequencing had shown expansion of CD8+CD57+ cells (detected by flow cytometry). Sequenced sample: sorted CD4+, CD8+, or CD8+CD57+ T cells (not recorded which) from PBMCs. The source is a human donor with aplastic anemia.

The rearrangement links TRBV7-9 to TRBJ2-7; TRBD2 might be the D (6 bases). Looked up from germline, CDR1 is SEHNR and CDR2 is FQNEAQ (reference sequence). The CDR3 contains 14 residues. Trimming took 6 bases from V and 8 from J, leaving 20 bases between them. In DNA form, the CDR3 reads TGTGCCAGCAGTTACGTGGGGGGTAACGACCAGCAGTACTTC. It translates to CASSYVGGNDQQYF.

CDR3 sequence: CSASQGGRNYGYTF. CDR3 coding DNA: TGCAGTGCCTCTCAGGGGGGGCGCAACTATGGCTACACCTTC. This chain joins TRBV20-1 and TRBJ1-2; 7 nucleotides line up with TRBD1. With 6 bases clipped from V and 2 bases from J, the junction kept 9 bases outside the gene matches. Germline CDR1 and CDR2: DFQATT and SNEGSKA (reference sequence). CDR3 length equals 14 residues.

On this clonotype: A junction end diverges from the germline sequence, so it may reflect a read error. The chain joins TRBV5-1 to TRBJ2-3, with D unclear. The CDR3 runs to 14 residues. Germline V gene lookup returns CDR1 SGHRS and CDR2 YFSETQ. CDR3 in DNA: TGCGCCAGCAGCTACGGACCGACCACAGATACACAGTATTTT. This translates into CASSYGPTTDTQYF.

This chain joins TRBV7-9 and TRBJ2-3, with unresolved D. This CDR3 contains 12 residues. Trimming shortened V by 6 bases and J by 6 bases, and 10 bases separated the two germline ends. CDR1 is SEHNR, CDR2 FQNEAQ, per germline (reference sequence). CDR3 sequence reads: CASSQVVDTQYF. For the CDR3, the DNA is TGTGCCAGCAGTCAAGTTGTGGATACGCAGTATTTT.

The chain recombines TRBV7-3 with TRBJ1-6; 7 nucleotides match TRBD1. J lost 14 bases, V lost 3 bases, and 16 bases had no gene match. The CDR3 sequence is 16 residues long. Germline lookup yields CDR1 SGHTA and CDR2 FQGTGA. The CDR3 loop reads CASSLGGGGYNAALHF. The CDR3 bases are TGTGCCAGCAGCTTGGGAGGGGGCGGGTATAATGCAGCCCTCCACTTT. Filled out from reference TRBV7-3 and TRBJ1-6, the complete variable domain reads GAGVSQTPSNKVTEKGKYVELRCDPISGHTALYWYRQSLGQGPEFLIYFQGTGAADDSGLPNDRFFAVRPEGSVSTLKIQRTERGDSAVYLCASSLGGGGYNAALHFGNGTRLTVT.

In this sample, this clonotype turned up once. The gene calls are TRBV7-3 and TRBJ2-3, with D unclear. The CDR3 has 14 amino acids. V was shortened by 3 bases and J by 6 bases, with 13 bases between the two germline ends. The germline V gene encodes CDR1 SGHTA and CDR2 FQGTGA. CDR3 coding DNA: TGTGCCAGCAGCTTGGATGGACCACGCGATACGCAGTATTTT. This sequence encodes CASSLDGPRDTQYF. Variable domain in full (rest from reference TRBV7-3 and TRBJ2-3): GAGVSQTPSNKVTEKGKYVELRCDPISGHTALYWYRQSLGQGPEFLIYFQGTGAADDSGLPNDRFFAVRPEGSVSTLKIQRTERGDSAVYLCASSLDGPRDTQYFGPGTRLTVL.

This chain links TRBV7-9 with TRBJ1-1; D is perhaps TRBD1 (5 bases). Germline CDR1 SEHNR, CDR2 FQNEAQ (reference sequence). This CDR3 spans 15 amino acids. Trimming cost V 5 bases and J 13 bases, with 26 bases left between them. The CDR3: CASSGQGTVGSANFF. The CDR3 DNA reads TGTGCCAGCAGCGGGCAGGGCACAGTTGGTTCGGCCAATTTCTTT.

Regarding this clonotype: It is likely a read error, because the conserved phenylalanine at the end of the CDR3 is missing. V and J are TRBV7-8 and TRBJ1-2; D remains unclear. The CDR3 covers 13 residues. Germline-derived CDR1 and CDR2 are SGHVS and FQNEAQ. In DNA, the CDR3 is TGCGCCAGCAGCTTCGGACTTGGAAGTCTGTACACCATC. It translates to CASSFGLGSLYTI.

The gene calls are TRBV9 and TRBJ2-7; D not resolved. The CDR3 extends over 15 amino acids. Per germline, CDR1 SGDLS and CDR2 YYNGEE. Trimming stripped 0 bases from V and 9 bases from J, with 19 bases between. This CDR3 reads CASSVGVASNQAQYV. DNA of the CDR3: TGTGCCAGCAGCGTAGGGGTCGCGAGCAATCAGGCGCAGTACGTC.

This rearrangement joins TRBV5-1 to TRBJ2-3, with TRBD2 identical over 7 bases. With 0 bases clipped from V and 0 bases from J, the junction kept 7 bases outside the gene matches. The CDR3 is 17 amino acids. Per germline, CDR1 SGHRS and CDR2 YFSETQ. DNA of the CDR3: TGCGCCAGCAGCTTGGCCGGGCTTAGCGGGAGCACAGATACGCAGTATTTT. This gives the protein CASSLAGLSGSTDTQYF.

CDR3 in amino acids: CASSFRDLSSYEQYV. CDR3 in DNA: TGTGCCAGCAGCTTTCGGGACTTATCCTCCTACGAGCAGTACGTC. The chain combines TRBV5-5 with TRBJ2-7; perhaps TRBD2 as D (6 bases). V was clipped by 2 bases and J by 0 bases, with 12 bases between them. Germline V gives CDR1 SGHKS, CDR2 YYEKEE (reference sequence). The CDR3 spans 15 residues.

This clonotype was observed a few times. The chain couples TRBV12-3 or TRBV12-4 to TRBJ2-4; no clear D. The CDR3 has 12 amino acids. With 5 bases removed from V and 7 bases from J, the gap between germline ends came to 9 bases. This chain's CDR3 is CASSPAGNIQYF. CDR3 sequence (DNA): TGTGCCAGCAGTCCAGCTGGGAACATTCAGTACTTC.

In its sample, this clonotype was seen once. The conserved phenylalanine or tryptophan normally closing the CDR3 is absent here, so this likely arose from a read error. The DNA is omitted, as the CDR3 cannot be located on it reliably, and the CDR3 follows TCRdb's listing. CDR3 in amino acids: CASGDGVTGTQHFDS. The chain is built from TRBV2 and TRBJ1-5; the D call TRBD1 from the table was never checked on the DNA. Germline CDR1 and CDR2: SNHLY and FYNNEI. The CDR3 is 15 amino acids in total, end residues counted.

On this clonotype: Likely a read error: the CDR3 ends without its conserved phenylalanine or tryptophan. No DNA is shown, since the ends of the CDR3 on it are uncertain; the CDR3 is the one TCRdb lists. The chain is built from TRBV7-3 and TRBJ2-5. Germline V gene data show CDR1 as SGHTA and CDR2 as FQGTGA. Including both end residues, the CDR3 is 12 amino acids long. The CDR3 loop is CASSVVAETEYV.

As DNA, the CDR3 is TGTGCCAGCAGCTTTGCGGGCAGCTACGGGTCCAACGTCAATGAGCAGTTCTTC. Its translation: CASSFAGSYGSNVNEQFF. The V gene is TRBV7-9, the J gene TRBJ2-1, with a possible D match to TRBD2 (5 bases). Trimming took off 3 bases at V and 6 bases at J, with 24 bases between the two ends. The CDR3 has 18 residues. CDR1 is SEHNR, CDR2 FQNEAQ, per germline (reference sequence).

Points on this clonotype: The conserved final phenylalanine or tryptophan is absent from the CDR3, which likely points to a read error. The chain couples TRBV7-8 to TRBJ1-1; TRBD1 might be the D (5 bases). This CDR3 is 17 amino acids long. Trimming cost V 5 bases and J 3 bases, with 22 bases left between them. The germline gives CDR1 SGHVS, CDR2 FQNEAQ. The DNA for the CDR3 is TGTGCCAGCAGCGGGGGGGACCGACACGGAGGACACACTGAAGCTTTCCTT. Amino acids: CASSGGDRHGGHTEAFL.

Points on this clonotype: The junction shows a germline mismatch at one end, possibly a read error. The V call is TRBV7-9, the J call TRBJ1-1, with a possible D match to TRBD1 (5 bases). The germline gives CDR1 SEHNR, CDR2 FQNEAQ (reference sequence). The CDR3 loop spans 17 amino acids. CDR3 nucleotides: TGTGCCAGCAGCGGGGGGGACCTGCAAGGAGGAAACAATGAAGCTTTCTTT. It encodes CASSGGDLQGGNNEAFF.

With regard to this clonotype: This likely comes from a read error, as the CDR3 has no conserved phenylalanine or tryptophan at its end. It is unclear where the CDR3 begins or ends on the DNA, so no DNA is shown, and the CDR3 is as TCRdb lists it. CDR3: CASSDGGTGEHYG. The chain carries TRBV7-9 and TRBJ2-1; TRBD1 reflects the table's D call only, with no check against the DNA. CDR1 is SEHNR and CDR2 is FQNEAQ in the germline V gene (reference sequence). The CDR3 contains 13 residues when both ends are counted.

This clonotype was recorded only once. Here the CDR3 DNA reads TGTGCCAGCAGTTTAGGACAAGGGGAAAAACTGTTTTTT. This encodes CASSLGQGEKLFF. The chain is built from TRBV12-3 or TRBV12-4 and TRBJ1-4; no definite D call. This CDR3 region has 13 residues. With 1 base removed from V and 8 bases from J, the gap between germline ends came to 8 bases.

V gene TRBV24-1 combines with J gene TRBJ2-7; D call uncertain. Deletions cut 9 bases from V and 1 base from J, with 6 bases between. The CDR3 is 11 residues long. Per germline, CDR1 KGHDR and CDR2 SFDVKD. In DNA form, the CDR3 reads TGTGCCACCGGGCAGTCCTACGAGCAGTACTTC. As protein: CATGQSYEQYF.

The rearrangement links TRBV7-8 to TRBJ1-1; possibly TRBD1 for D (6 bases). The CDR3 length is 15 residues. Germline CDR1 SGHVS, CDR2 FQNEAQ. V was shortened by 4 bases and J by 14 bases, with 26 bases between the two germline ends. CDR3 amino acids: CASSSQGSCEQYVFF. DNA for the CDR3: TGTGCCAGCAGCTCACAGGGCTCCTGCGAGCAGTACGTCTTCTTT.

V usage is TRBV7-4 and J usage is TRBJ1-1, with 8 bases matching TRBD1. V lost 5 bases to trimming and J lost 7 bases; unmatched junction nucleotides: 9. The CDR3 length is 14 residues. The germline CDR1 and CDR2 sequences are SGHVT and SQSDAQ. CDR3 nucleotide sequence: TGTGCCAGCAGCGGACAGGGTACCAACGTTGAAGCTTTCTTT. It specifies CASSGQGTNVEAFF.

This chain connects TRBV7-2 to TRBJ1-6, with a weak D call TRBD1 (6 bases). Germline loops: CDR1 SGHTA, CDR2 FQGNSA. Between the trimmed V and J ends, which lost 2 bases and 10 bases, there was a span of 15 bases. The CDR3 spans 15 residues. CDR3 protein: CASSLLTGTVSPLHF. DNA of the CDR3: TGTGCCAGCAGCTTACTAACAGGGACGGTCTCACCCCTCCACTTT.

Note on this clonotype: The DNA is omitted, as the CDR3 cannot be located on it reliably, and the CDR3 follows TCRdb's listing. The CDR3: CATSVGVTSSTSGF. The rearrangement uses TRBV7-4 and TRBJ2-5; TRBD1, the table's D call, lacks a check against the DNA. From germline, CDR1 is SGHVT and CDR2 SQSDAQ. With termini counted, the CDR3 has 14 amino acids.

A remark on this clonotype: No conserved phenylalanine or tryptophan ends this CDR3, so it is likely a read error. The CDR3 region is CASSPGVSGRQFL. The CDR3 nucleotides read TGTGCCAGCAGCCCCGGGGTTAGCGGTAGACAGTTCCTC. The chain has TRBV9 and TRBJ2-1; D is possibly TRBD2 (6 bases). This CDR3 is 13 amino acids long. V was pared by 4 bases and J by 13 bases, with 18 bases between. Germline-derived CDR1 and CDR2 are SGDLS and YYNGEE.